What follows are 15 T cell receptor beta chains derived from one specimen sequenced in a study of T cell repertoires in cytomegalovirus infection. TCRdb reanalysed the reads using MiXCR and keeps one entry per CDR3 protein. Here the sample spans roughly 800,000 distinct CDR3 sequences, 25% to 35% being singletons. Their antigens are not known. Sequences were derived from cultured CD8+ T cells from PBMCs, sampled from culture after CMV antigen stimulation. Receptors originate from a human donor in good health (CMV status not recorded). Some clones in this sample may be carry-over from other donors' samples.

This clonotype was recorded many times. This chain joins TRBV7-9 and TRBJ2-1; TRBD2 might be the D (6 bases). CDR3 length: 15 amino acids. V lost 5 bases and J lost 4, with 15 bases in between. CDR1 and CDR2 (germline): SEHNR, FQNEAQ (reference sequence). The CDR3 DNA follows: TGTGCCAGCAGCCTCCGGGAGCCCCCTTACAATGAGCAGTTCTTC. Translation: CASSLREPPYNEQFF. Variable domain in full (rest from reference TRBV7-9 and TRBJ2-1): DTGVSQNPRHKITKRGQNVTFRCDPISEHNRLYWYRQTLGQGPEFLTYFQNEAQLEKSRLLSDRFSAERPKGSFSTLEIQRTEQGDSAMYLCASSLREPPYNEQFFGPGTRLTVL.

The chain carries TRBV19 and TRBJ2-2; TRBD2 matches at 12 bases. Germline V gene sequence: CDR1 LNHDA, CDR2 SQIVND (reference sequence). V was pared by 1 base and J by 0 bases, with 0 bases of the junction left unmatched. The CDR3 spans 17 residues. CDR3: CASSIGTSGANTGELFF. The CDR3 DNA follows: TGTGCCAGTAGTATAGGGACTAGCGGGGCGAACACCGGGGAGCTGTTTTTT.

The chain employs TRBV19 and TRBJ2-6; D is uncertain. Germline-derived CDR1 and CDR2 are LNHDA and SQIVND (reference sequence). With 5 bases removed from V and 3 bases from J, the gap between germline ends came to 11 bases. The CDR3 runs to 15 residues. CDR3 DNA sequence: TGTGCCAGTAGTCCCCCACCCTTTGGGGCCAACGTCCTGACTTTC. Protein: CASSPPPFGANVLTF.

This clonotype was seen a handful of times. This chain's CDR3 is CASSLNPGYGYTF. DNA for the CDR3: TGTGCCAGCAGCTTAAATCCCGGCTATGGCTACACCTTC. This chain joins TRBV7-8 and TRBJ1-2; no firm D call. V was cut by 2 bases and J by 4 bases, with 8 bases left in between. CDR1 SGHVS and CDR2 FQNEAQ come from the germline V gene. This CDR3 comprises 13 residues.

This chain joins TRBV24-1 and TRBJ2-3, with D possibly being TRBD2 (6 bases). From germline, CDR1 is KGHDR and CDR2 SFDVKD. Trimming took 3 bases from V and 3 from J, leaving 12 bases between them. This CDR3 is built from 15 residues. CDR3 nucleotide sequence: TGTGCCACCAGTGATAGAGGGCTAGCGACAGATACGCAGTATTTT. This encodes CATSDRGLATDTQYF.

This clonotype was detected only a few times. This chain connects TRBV7-2 to TRBJ2-3; no clear D. Per the germline V gene, CDR1 is SGHTA and CDR2 is FQGNSA. Trimming took off 1 base at V and 1 base at J, with 15 bases between the two ends. The CDR3 length is 17 residues. For the CDR3, the DNA is TGTGCCAGCAGCTTAGTTAGGCCGGTCGGGCGCACAGATACGCAGTATTTT. Its protein product is CASSLVRPVGRTDTQYF.

J is TRBJ2-2 and V is TRBV19; 7 nucleotides align to TRBD2. V shed 2 bases, J shed 1 base, and the junction held 7 bases outside the gene matches. CDR3 length: 17 residues. In germline, CDR1 is LNHDA, CDR2 SQIVND (reference sequence). CDR3 region: CASSIRDYPVNTGELFF. CDR3 sequence (DNA): TGTGCCAGTAGTATAAGGGACTACCCCGTGAACACCGGGGAGCTGTTTTTT.

This chain connects TRBV12-5 to TRBJ1-1, with D perhaps TRBD1 (5 bases). V lost 5 bases and J lost 0, with 10 bases in between. The CDR3 is made up of 14 amino acids. CDR1 LGHNT and CDR2 FRNRAP come from the germline V gene. Here the CDR3 reads CASGHAGLNTEAFF. As DNA, the CDR3 is TGTGCTAGTGGTCATGCAGGGCTGAACACTGAAGCTTTCTTT. Based on the CDR3 plus reference TRBV12-5 and TRBJ1-1, the full variable domain is DARVTQTPRHKVTEMGQEVTMRCQPILGHNTVFWYRQTMMQGLELLAYFRNRAPLDDSGMPKDRFSAEMPDATLATLKIQPSEPRDSAVYFCASGHAGLNTEAFFGQGTRLTVV.

A few counts support this clonotype. The junction and the germline gene differ at one end; a read error may be behind it. The V gene is TRBV4-1, the J gene TRBJ1-1; D gene uncertain. Looked up from germline, CDR1 is MGHRA and CDR2 is YSYEKL. CDR3 length: 14 residues. CDR3 loop: CASSQEDLSDWIVF. The CDR3 nucleotides are TGCGCCAGCAGCCAAGAAGACCTTTCGGATTGGATTGTATTT.

The rearrangement links TRBV27 to TRBJ1-6, with 10 bases that match TRBD1. Losses at the gene ends were 5 bases for V and 11 bases for J; bases not matched to a gene: 6. CDR1 MNHEY and CDR2 SMNVEV come from the germline V gene (reference sequence). The CDR3 extends over 14 amino acids. CDR3 region: CASSMTGGRTPLHF. The CDR3, as DNA: TGTGCCAGCAGTATGACAGGGGGCAGGACACCCCTCCACTTT.

V gene TRBV2 combines with J gene TRBJ1-1; D is undetermined. There are 12 residues in the CDR3. Trimming removed 10 bases from V and 1 base from J, with 10 bases in between. Germline values: CDR1 SNHLY, CDR2 FYNNEI. The CDR3 sequence is CATLLGNTEAFF. Here the CDR3 DNA reads TGTGCCACCCTTCTGGGGAACACTGAAGCTTTCTTT.

The table lists this clonotype with many counts. The chain combines TRBV6-1 with TRBJ2-3, with D possibly TRBD1 on 5 matching bases. Germline V CDR1 and CDR2: MNHNS, SASEGT. The CDR3 runs to 13 residues. V lost 5 bases to trimming and J lost 6 bases, with 12 bases between them. CDR3 coding DNA: TGTGCCAGCAGTTTGATTTCAGGGGATACGCAGTATTTT. This sequence encodes CASSLISGDTQYF.

This clonotype was seen ten or more times. The CDR3 DNA reads as TGTGCCAGCAGCCCAGTAGCCGGGGTGGGCACAGATACGCAGTATTTT. Translated, it gives CASSPVAGVGTDTQYF. The rearrangement joins TRBV7-8 to TRBJ2-3; D is perhaps TRBD2 (5 bases). Trimming took 5 bases from V and 1 from J, leaving 16 bases between them. Germline values: CDR1 SGHVS, CDR2 FQNEAQ. The CDR3 is made up of 16 amino acids.

This clonotype was seen only a few times. The chain recombines TRBV4-1 with TRBJ1-1, with D perhaps TRBD1 (6 bases). The CDR3 consists of 15 residues. Germline-derived CDR1 and CDR2 are MGHRA and YSYEKL. Trimming pared 0 bases from V and 3 bases from J, leaving 11 bases between. CDR3 region: CASSQETGRDTEAFF. DNA for the CDR3: TGCGCCAGCAGCCAAGAAACAGGGAGGGACACTGAAGCTTTCTTT.

At least ten counts were recorded for this clonotype. The CDR3 spells CASSLGIPVEDSPLHF. CDR3 DNA sequence: TGTGCCAGCAGCTTAGGTATACCCGTAGAGGATTCACCCCTCCACTTT. The chain couples TRBV7-2 to TRBJ1-6, with unresolved D. V lost 1 base, J lost 8 bases, and 15 bases lay in between. CDR3 length equals 16 residues. Germline CDR1 and CDR2: SGHTA and FQGNSA.